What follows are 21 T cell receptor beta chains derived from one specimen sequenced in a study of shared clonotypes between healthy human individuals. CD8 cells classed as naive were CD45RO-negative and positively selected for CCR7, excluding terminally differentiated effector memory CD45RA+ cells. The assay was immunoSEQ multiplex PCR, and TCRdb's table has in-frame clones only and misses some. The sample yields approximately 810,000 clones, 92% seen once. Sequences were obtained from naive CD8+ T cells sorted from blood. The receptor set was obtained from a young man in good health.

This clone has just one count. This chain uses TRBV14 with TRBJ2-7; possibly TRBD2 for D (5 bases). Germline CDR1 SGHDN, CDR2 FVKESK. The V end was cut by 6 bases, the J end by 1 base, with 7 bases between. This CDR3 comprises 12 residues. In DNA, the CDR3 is TGTGCCAGCAGGGGAGTTTCCTACGAGCAGTACTTC. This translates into CASRGVSYEQYF.

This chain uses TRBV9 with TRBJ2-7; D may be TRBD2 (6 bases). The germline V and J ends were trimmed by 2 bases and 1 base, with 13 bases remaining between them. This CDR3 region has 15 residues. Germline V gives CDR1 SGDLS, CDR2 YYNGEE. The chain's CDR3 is CASSVSWGESYEQYF. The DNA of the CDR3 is TGTGCCAGCAGCGTGAGTTGGGGGGAGTCCTACGAGCAGTACTTC. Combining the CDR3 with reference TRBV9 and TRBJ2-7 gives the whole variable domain DSGVTQTPKHLITATGQRVTLRCSPRSGDLSVYWYQQSLDQGLQFLIQYYNGEERAKGNILERFSAQQFPDLHSELNLSSLELGDSALYFCASSVSWGESYEQYFGPGTRLTVT.

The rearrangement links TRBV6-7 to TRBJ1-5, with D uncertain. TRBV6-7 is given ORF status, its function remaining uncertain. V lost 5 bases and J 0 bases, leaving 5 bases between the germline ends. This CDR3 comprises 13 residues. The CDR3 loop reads CASSLDSNQPQHF. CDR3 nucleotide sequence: TGTGCCAGCAGTCTAGATAGCAATCAGCCCCAGCATTTT.

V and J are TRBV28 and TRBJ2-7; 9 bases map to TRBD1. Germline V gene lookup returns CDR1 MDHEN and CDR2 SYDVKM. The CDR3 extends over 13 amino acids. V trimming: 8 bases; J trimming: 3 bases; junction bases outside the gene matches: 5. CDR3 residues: CASSPTGGYEQYF. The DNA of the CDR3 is TGTGCCAGCTCCCCGACAGGGGGCTACGAGCAGTACTTC. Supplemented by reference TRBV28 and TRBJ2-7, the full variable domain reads DVKVTQSSRYLVKRTGEKVFLECVQDMDHENMFWYRQDPGLGLRLIYFSYDVKMKEKGDIPEGYSVSREKKERFSLILESASTNQTSMYLCASSPTGGYEQYFGPGTRLTVT.

Written as DNA, the CDR3 is TGTGCCAGCAGTTTAGACCCCCTCGAGACCCAGTACTTC. It translates to CASSLDPLETQYF. The V and J genes are TRBV28 and TRBJ2-5, with D uncertain. Germline CDR1 reads MDHEN; CDR2 reads SYDVKM. The V end was cut by 2 bases, the J end by 5 bases, with 9 bases between. The CDR3 has 13 amino acids.

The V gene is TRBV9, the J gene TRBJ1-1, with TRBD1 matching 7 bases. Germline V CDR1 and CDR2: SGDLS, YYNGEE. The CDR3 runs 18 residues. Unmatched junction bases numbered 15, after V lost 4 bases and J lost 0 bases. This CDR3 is CASSPLSLTGPMNTEAFF. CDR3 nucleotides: TGTGCCAGCAGCCCCCTAAGTCTGACAGGGCCCATGAACACTGAAGCTTTCTTT.

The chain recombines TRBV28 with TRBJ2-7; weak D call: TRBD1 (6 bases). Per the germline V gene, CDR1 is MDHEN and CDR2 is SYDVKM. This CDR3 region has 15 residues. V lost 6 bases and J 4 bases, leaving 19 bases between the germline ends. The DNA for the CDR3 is TGTGCCAGCAGCAGTGTAATCAGCAGGGGTTACGAGCAGTACTTC. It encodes CASSSVISRGYEQYF.

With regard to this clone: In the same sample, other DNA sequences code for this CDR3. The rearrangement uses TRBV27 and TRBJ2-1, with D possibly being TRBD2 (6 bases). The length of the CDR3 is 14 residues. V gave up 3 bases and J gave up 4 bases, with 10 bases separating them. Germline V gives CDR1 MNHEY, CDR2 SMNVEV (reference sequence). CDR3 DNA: TGTGCCAGCAGTTTGGCCGGGACTTACAATGAGCAGTTCTTC. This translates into CASSLAGTYNEQFF.

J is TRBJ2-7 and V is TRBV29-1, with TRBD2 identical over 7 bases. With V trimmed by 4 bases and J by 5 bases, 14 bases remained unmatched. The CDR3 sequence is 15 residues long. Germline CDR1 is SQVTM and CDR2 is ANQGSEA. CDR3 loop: CSVGIRGSGYNEQYF. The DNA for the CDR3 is TGCAGCGTTGGAATACGCGGGAGTGGTTATAACGAGCAGTACTTC.

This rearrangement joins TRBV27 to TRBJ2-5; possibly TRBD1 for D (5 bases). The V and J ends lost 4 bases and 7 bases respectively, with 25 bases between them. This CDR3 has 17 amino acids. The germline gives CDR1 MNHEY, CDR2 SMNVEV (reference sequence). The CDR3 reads CASSSGGGRVPRATQYF. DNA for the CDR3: TGTGCCAGCAGTTCAGGTGGCGGCAGGGTCCCCCGCGCGACCCAGTACTTC.

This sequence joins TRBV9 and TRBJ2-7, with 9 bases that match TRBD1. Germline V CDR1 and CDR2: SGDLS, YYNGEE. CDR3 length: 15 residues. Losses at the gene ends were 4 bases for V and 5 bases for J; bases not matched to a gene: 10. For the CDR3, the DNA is TGTGCCAGCAGCTCAAGAACAGGGGGCTTCGACGAGCAGTACTTC. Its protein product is CASSSRTGGFDEQYF.

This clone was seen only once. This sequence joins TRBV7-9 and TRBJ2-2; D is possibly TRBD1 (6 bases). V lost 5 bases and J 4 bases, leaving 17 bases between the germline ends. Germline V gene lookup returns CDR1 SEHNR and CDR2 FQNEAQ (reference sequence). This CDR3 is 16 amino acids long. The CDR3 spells CASSPPGRGVTGELFF. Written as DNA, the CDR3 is TGTGCCAGCAGCCCGCCGGGCAGGGGAGTCACCGGGGAGCTGTTTTTT.

As DNA, the CDR3 is TGTGCCACCAGCAGAGATTTGGGACAGGGGGCGACCGGGGAGCTGTTTTTT. This gives the protein CATSRDLGQGATGELFF. The chain joins TRBV15 to TRBJ2-2; the match to TRBD1 covers 12 bases. The CDR3 runs 17 residues. After removal of 0 bases from V and 5 bases from J, the junction contained 4 bases not matched to a gene. In germline, CDR1 is LNHNV, CDR2 YYDKDF (reference sequence).

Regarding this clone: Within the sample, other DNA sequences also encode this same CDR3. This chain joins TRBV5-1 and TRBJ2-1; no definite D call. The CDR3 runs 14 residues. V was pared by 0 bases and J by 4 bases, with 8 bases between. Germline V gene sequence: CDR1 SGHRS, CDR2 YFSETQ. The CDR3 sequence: CASSLEGPYNEQFF. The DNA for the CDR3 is TGCGCCAGCAGCTTGGAGGGTCCTTACAATGAGCAGTTCTTC.

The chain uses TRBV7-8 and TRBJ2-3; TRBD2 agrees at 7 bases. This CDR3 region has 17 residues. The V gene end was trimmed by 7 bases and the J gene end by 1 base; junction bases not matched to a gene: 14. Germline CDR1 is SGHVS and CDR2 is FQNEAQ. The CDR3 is CASTPSLGGWGTDTQYF. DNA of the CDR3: TGTGCCAGCACCCCCAGCCTGGGAGGGTGGGGCACAGATACGCAGTATTTT.

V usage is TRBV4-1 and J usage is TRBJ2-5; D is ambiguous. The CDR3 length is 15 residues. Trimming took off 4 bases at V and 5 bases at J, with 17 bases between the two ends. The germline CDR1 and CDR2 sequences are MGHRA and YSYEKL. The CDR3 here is CASSPNPEREETQYF. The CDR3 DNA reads TGCGCCAGCAGCCCAAATCCTGAGAGAGAGGAGACCCAGTACTTC.

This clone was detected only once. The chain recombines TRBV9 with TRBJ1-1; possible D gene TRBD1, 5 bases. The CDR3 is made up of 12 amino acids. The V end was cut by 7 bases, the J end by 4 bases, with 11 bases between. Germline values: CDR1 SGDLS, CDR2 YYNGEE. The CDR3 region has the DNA TGTGCCAGCGGGGGGGTCGGCACTGAAGCTTTCTTT. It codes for CASGGVGTEAFF.

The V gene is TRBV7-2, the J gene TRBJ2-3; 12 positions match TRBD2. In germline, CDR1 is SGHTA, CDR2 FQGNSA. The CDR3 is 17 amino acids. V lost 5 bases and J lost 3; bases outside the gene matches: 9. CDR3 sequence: CASSPNGLAGKTDTQYF. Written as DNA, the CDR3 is TGTGCCAGCAGCCCAAACGGACTAGCGGGAAAGACAGATACGCAGTATTTT.

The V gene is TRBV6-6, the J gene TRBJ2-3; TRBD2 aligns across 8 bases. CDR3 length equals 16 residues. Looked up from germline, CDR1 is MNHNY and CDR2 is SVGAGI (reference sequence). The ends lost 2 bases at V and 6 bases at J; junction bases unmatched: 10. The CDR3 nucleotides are TGTGCCAGCAGTTACAGAACCGGGACTAGGCAGGATACGCAGTATTTT. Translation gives CASSYRTGTRQDTQYF.

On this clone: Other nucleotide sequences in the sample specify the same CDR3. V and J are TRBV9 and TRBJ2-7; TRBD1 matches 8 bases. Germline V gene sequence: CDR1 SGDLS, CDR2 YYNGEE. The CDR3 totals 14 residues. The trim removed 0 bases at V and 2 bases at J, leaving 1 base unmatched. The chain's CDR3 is CASSVGDRTYEQYF. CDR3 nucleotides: TGTGCCAGCAGCGTAGGGGACAGGACCTACGAGCAGTACTTC.

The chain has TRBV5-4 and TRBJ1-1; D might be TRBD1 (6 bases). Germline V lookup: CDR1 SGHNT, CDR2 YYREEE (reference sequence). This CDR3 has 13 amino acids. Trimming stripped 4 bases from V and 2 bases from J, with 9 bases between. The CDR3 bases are TGTGCCAGCAGCCAGGACAGTAACACTGAAGCTTTCTTT. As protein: CASSQDSNTEAFF.